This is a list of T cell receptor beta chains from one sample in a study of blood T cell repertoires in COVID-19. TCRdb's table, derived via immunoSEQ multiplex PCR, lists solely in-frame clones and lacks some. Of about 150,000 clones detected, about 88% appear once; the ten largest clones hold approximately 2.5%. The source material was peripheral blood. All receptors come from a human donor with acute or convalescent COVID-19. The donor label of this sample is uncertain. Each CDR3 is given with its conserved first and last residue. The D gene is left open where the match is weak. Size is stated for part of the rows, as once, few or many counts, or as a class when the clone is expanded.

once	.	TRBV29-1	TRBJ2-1	TGCAGCGTTGCGTTGAGCTCCTACAATGAGCAGTTCTTC	CSVALSSYNEQFF
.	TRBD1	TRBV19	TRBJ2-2	TGTGCCAGTAACACAGGGGGTACGAACACCGGGGAGCTGTTTTTT	CASNTGGTNTGELFF
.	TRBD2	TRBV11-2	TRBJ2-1	TGTGCCAGCAGCCAAAGACTAGCGGGAGGGCCATGGGGTGAGCAGTTCTTC	CASSQRLAGGPWGEQFF
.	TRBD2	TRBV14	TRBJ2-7	TGTGCCAGCAGCGCTACTAGCGGGTACGAGCAGTACTTC	CASSATSGYEQYF
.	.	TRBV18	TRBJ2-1	TGTGCCAGCTCACCAGAGGGAAATGAGCAGTTCTTC	CASSPEGNEQFF
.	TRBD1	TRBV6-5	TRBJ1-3	TGTGCCAGCAGCAGGACAGGCCGCTCTGGAAACACCATATATTTT	CASSRTGRSGNTIYF
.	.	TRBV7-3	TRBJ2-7	TGTGCCAGCAGCTTAGCCGGGGGACCGCCAAGCTCCTACGAGCAGTACTTC	CASSLAGGPPSSYEQYF
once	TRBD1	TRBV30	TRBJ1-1	TGTGCCTGGAGCCAGGGGGCGGAGGGTGAAGCTTTCTTT	CAWSQGAEGEAFF
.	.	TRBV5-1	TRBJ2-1	TGCGCCAGCAAGGTTCTGGCGGGGGCATACAATGAGCAGTTCTTC	CASKVLAGAYNEQFF
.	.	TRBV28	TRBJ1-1	TGTGCCAGCAGTTCCCCGGGACAGAACACTGAAGCTTTCTTT	CASSSPGQNTEAFF
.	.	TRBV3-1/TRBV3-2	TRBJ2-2	TGTGCCAGCAGCTACTCCGACACCGGGGAGCTGTTTTTT	CASSYSDTGELFF
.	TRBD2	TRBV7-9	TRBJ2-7	TGTGCCAGCAGCCGAGGTAAGACTAGCGGAACGATCTACGAGCAGTACTTC	CASSRGKTSGTIYEQYF
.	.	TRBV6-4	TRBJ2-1	TGTGCCAGCAGTGATTATCCAGCGGATAATTACAATGAGCAGTTCTTC	CASSDYPADNYNEQFF
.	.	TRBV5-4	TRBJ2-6	TGTGCCAGCAGCTTACAGCACTCTGGGGCCAACGTCCTGACTTTC	CASSLQHSGANVLTF
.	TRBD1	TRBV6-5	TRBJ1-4	TGTGCCAGCAGGGGAGGGGGACAGGGCGAAAAACTGTTTTTT	CASRGGGQGEKLFF
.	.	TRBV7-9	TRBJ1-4	TGTGCCAGCAGCCCCGCGGGGGCACACGAACTGTTTTTT	CASSPAGAHELFF
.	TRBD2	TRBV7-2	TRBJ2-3	TGTGCCAGCAGCTCCCGACTAGCGGGGGGAAGGACAGATACGCAGTATTTT	CASSSRLAGGRTDTQYF
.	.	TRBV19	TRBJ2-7	TGTGCCACCCGACCCAGGGGAATCTACGAGCAGTACTTC	CATRPRGIYEQYF
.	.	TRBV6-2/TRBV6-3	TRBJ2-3	TGTGCCAGCAGTTACGCCTTCGGTTGGAGCGCAGATACGCAGTATTTT	CASSYAFGWSADTQYF
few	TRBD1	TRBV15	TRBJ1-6	TGTGCCACCAGCAGAGAAGGGGGCGGTTCACCCCTCCACTTT	CATSREGGGSPLHF
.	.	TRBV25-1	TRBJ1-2	TGTGCCAGCAGTGAAGGTCGCAGGGAATCGGGTGGCTACACCTTC	CASSEGRRESGGYTF
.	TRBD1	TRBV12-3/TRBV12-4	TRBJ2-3	TGTGCCAGCAGGGGGGGACAGGTCGCAGTCGGTTTT	CASRGGQVAVGF
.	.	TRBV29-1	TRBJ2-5	TGCAGCGCTGGCGGGGCTATACAAGAGACCCAGTACTTC	CSAGGAIQETQYF
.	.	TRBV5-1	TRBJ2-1	TGCGCCAGCAGCTCTTACAATGAGCAGTTCTTC	CASSSYNEQFF
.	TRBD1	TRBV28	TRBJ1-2	TGTGCCAGCAGCTCCGGGACAGGGGGTCTAGTGGTTTATGGCTACACCTTC	CASSSGTGGLVVYGYTF